Sequencing of this T cell receptor beta chain was carried out in a study of cytomegalovirus exposure and HLA in healthy donors. Study outcomes and limitations: In an earlier analysis, about 90% or about 30%: the productive usage of most TCR beta V segments. Testing in vitro showed a few CMV-associated chains specific for CMV antigens. A later look showed TCR association rates differing by HLA locus, highest for DRB1 and lowest for HLA-C.

The PCR ran on 60 Vbeta and 13 Jbeta primers. Only in-frame clones appear in the TCRdb table, and some are missing; sequencing was by immunoSEQ multiplex PCR. Of about 82,000 clones listed, approximately 80% are singletons. Of note for this clone: What it binds is not known.

The CDR3 spans 16 residues. Germline V gives CDR1 SEHNR, CDR2 FQNEAQ (reference sequence). Germline trimming cut 0 bases from V and 10 bases from J; bases unmatched to any gene: 13. Material for sequencing was PBMCs. This clonotype was sampled from a man in his forties or fifties in good health and CMV-seronegative. The rearrangement uses TRBV7-9 and TRBJ2-5, with 8 nucleotides matching TRBD2. The CDR3 DNA is TGTGCCAGCAGCTTAGCGAAGGACCGGCACCGGGGGGGCCAGTACTTC. It codes for CASSLAKDRHRGGQYF.